These 24 T cell receptor beta chains share one sample of origin, sequenced in a study of blood T cell repertoires in COVID-19. The assay was immunoSEQ multiplex PCR, and TCRdb's table has in-frame clones only and misses some. The sample includes fewer than 200,000 clones, around 85% seen only once; the top ten take roughly 9.1%. Sequenced: peripheral blood. These receptors all come from a man aged 50 to 60 with active or convalescent COVID-19.

This chain's CDR3 is CASMWEERGKLFF. The CDR3 DNA reads TGTGCCAGCATGTGGGAAGAGCGGGGAAAACTGTTTTTT. The chain uses TRBV28 and TRBJ1-4; no clear D. V shed 7 bases and J shed 10 bases, with 16 bases lying between them. This CDR3 has 13 residues. Germline loops: CDR1 MDHEN, CDR2 SYDVKM.

The rearrangement uses TRBV4-1 and TRBJ1-1; D ambiguous. CDR1 and CDR2 (germline): MGHRA, YSYEKL. CDR3 length equals 15 residues. V was shortened by 1 base and J by 3 bases, with 12 bases between the two germline ends. DNA for the CDR3: TGCGCCAGCAGCCAAGTGGGGAGGGTGGACACTGAAGCTTTCTTT. Translated: CASSQVGRVDTEAFF.

CDR3 nucleotides: TGTGCCAGCAGTGAAGGGAGGACAGTAAATTCACCCCTCCACTTT. The encoded protein is CASSEGRTVNSPLHF. The gene calls are TRBV6-1 and TRBJ1-6, with D possibly being TRBD1 (6 bases). V lost 1 base, J lost 7 bases, and 11 bases lay in between. The CDR3 has 15 amino acids. The germline V gene encodes CDR1 MNHNS and CDR2 SASEGT.

The chain couples TRBV30 to TRBJ1-2; 7 positions agree with TRBD1. Unmatched junction bases numbered 3, after V lost 4 bases and J lost 4 bases. The CDR3 sequence is 12 residues long. Germline lookup yields CDR1 GTSNPN and CDR2 SVGIG (reference sequence). The CDR3 protein is CAWKGQPYGYTF. The CDR3 DNA is TGTGCCTGGAAGGGACAGCCCTATGGCTACACCTTC.

J is TRBJ1-1 and V is TRBV5-1, with a weak D call TRBD1 (5 bases). The CDR3 consists of 16 residues. Trimming removed 0 bases from V and 1 base from J, with 13 bases in between. Germline CDR1 and CDR2: SGHRS and YFSETQ. CDR3 sequence: CASSLEFDSGNTEAFF. The CDR3 bases are TGCGCCAGCAGCTTGGAATTCGACAGTGGGAACACTGAAGCTTTCTTT.

This clone showed up just a few times. The chain employs TRBV30 and TRBJ1-2, with D hard to call. The CDR3 consists of 13 residues. Trimming pared 0 bases from V and 4 bases from J, leaving 9 bases between. Germline CDR1 reads GTSNPN; CDR2 reads SVGIG (reference sequence). Here the CDR3 DNA reads TGTGCCTGGAGTGTACCACCCAGCTATGGCTACACCTTC. Translation gives CAWSVPPSYGYTF.

The V call is TRBV5-1, the J call TRBJ2-5, with 13 bases identical to TRBD2. CDR1 and CDR2 (germline): SGHRS, YFSETQ. CDR3 length: 17 amino acids. The V and J ends lost 4 bases and 4 bases, in that order; junction bases with no gene match: 10. In DNA form, the CDR3 reads TGCGCCAGCAGCACGGGAGGACTAGCGGGAGTGGGAGAGACCCAGTACTTC. This gives the protein CASSTGGLAGVGETQYF.

This clone was seen only a few times. The genes are TRBV6-2 or TRBV6-3 and TRBJ2-5; 9 nucleotides agree with TRBD2. The CDR3 is 15 amino acids. J lost 2 bases, V lost 5 bases, and 6 bases had no gene match. Per germline, CDR1 MNHEY and CDR2 SVGEGT. The CDR3 is CASSPQSGGQETQYF. CDR3 DNA sequence: TGTGCCAGCAGTCCCCAAAGCGGGGGGCAAGAGACCCAGTACTTC.

The chain carries TRBV7-9 and TRBJ2-7, with 9 bases identical to TRBD1. Per germline, CDR1 SEHNR and CDR2 FQNEAQ (reference sequence). V was clipped by 2 bases and J by 5 bases; unmatched bases: 7. The CDR3 has 15 residues. The chain's CDR3 is CASSLRTGAVDEQYF. CDR3 in DNA: TGTGCCAGCAGCTTAAGGACAGGGGCGGTCGACGAGCAGTACTTC. Based on the CDR3 plus reference TRBV7-9 and TRBJ2-7, the full variable domain is DTGVSQNPRHKITKRGQNVTFRCDPISEHNRLYWYRQTLGQGPEFLTYFQNEAQLEKSRLLSDRFSAERPKGSFSTLEIQRTEQGDSAMYLCASSLRTGAVDEQYFGPGTRLTVT.

The chain has TRBV7-2 and TRBJ1-5; no reliable D call. CDR1 is SGHTA, CDR2 FQGNSA, per germline. V was shortened by 1 base and J by 6 bases, with 13 bases between the two germline ends. The CDR3 totals 15 residues. The CDR3 reads CASSLGGILGQPQHF. The CDR3 bases are TGTGCCAGCAGCTTAGGGGGAATACTAGGTCAGCCCCAGCATTTT. Full variable domain (remainder filled in from reference TRBV7-2 and TRBJ1-5): GAGVSQSPSNKVTEKGKDVELRCDPISGHTALYWYRQSLGQGLEFLIYFQGNSAPDKSGLPSDRFSAERTGGSVSTLTIQRTQQEDSAVYLCASSLGGILGQPQHFGDGTRLSIL.

This clone has a single count. The chain is built from TRBV19 and TRBJ1-3; 8 bases fit TRBD1. Trimming at V came to 2 bases and at J to 8 bases, leaving 8 bases not matched to a gene. The CDR3 sequence is 15 residues long. Looked up from germline, CDR1 is LNHDA and CDR2 is SQIVND (reference sequence). The CDR3 loop is CASSIQGALWDTIYF. In DNA, the CDR3 is TGTGCCAGTAGTATACAGGGGGCTCTTTGGGACACCATATATTTT.

The chain combines TRBV7-2 with TRBJ1-3, with D possibly being TRBD1 (5 bases). The ends were cut back, 3 bases at V and 4 bases at J, with 10 bases in the middle. Germline values: CDR1 SGHTA, CDR2 FQGNSA. The CDR3 has 14 amino acids. This CDR3 is CASSFDRGGNTIYF. The CDR3 nucleotides read TGTGCCAGCAGCTTCGACCGGGGGGGAAACACCATATATTTT. Together with reference TRBV7-2 and TRBJ1-3, the CDR3 gives the full variable domain: GAGVSQSPSNKVTEKGKDVELRCDPISGHTALYWYRQSLGQGLEFLIYFQGNSAPDKSGLPSDRFSAERTGGSVSTLTIQRTQQEDSAVYLCASSFDRGGNTIYFGEGSWLTVV.

V usage is TRBV18 and J usage is TRBJ1-1, with unresolved D. V lost 6 bases and J 3 bases, leaving 11 bases between the germline ends. The germline V gene has CDR1 KGHSH and CDR2 LQKENI. The CDR3 is 13 amino acids. CDR3 in amino acids: CASSGREDTEAFF. DNA for the CDR3: TGTGCCAGCTCTGGGCGGGAGGACACTGAAGCTTTCTTT.

J is TRBJ1-6 and V is TRBV7-2; no definite D call. From germline, CDR1 is SGHTA and CDR2 FQGNSA. The CDR3 extends over 13 amino acids. Trimming left V 2 bases short and J 10 bases short, with 9 bases between. The CDR3 reads CASSLQVGSPLHF. The CDR3 nucleotides are TGTGCCAGCAGCTTACAGGTTGGATCACCCCTCCACTTT.

The chain links TRBV7-3 to TRBJ2-4, with 11 bases identical to TRBD2. CDR3 size: 17 residues. Germline V gene lookup returns CDR1 SGHTA and CDR2 FQGTGA. V shed 7 bases, J shed 0 bases, and the junction held 8 bases outside the gene matches. CDR3 DNA: TGTGCCAGCAAGGGGGTAGCGGGAGGGCTAGCCAAAAACATTCAGTACTTC. This encodes CASKGVAGGLAKNIQYF.

The rearrangement uses TRBV30 and TRBJ1-5; D uncertain. This CDR3 contains 13 residues. Germline V gene data show CDR1 as GTSNPN and CDR2 as SVGIG (reference sequence). Trimming cost V 4 bases and J 3 bases, with 10 bases left between them. This CDR3 is CAWNSLLNQPQHF. The DNA for the CDR3 is TGTGCCTGGAACAGCTTACTCAATCAGCCCCAGCATTTT.

The chain carries TRBV28 and TRBJ2-7, with 9 bases aligning to TRBD1. This CDR3 is built from 15 residues. J gave up 4 bases and V 6 bases, and 10 bases lay outside the gene matches. CDR1 MDHEN and CDR2 SYDVKM come from the germline V gene. In DNA form, the CDR3 reads TGTGCCAGCAGGGCGACCGGACAGGGGAATTACGAGCAGTACTTC. Translated: CASRATGQGNYEQYF.

The J gene is TRBJ2-3, the V gene TRBV3-1 (or the pseudogene TRBV3-2), with 9 nucleotides matching TRBD2. V was clipped by 1 base and J by 5 bases; unmatched bases: 10. CDR1 is LGHDT and CDR2 is YNNKEL in the germline V gene (reference sequence). The CDR3 runs 17 residues. CDR3 residues: CASSQVKAGGPRDTQYF. The CDR3 DNA sequence: TGTGCCAGCAGCCAAGTTAAGGCGGGAGGGCCCCGAGATACGCAGTATTTT.

The chain has TRBV9 and TRBJ2-7, with 7 bases matching TRBD1. This CDR3 spans 14 amino acids. Germline CDR1 and CDR2: SGDLS and YYNGEE. J was trimmed by 4 bases and V by 4 bases; bases with no gene match: 8. CDR3 sequence: CASSPLTGSYEQYF. CDR3 nucleotides: TGTGCCAGCAGCCCGTTGACAGGGAGTTACGAGCAGTACTTC.

The chain has TRBV5-1 and TRBJ2-5; 7 bases are a match to TRBD2. The V gene's germline CDR1 is SGHRS and CDR2 YFSETQ. This CDR3 comprises 16 residues. V dropped 7 bases and J dropped 3; count of bases not matched to a gene: 15. The CDR3 is CASRTSGLSTKETQYF. The DNA for the CDR3 is TGCGCCAGCCGCACCTCGGGACTATCAACCAAAGAGACCCAGTACTTC.

The J gene is TRBJ2-5, the V gene TRBV7-3; D might be TRBD2 (7 bases). This CDR3 has 15 residues. Trimming shortened V by 5 bases and J by 5 bases, and 18 bases separated the two germline ends. Looked up from germline, CDR1 is SGHTA and CDR2 is FQGTGA. The CDR3 sequence is CASSRIRGGLETQYF. CDR3 nucleotides: TGTGCCAGCAGCCGGATAAGGGGGGGCCTGGAGACCCAGTACTTC. Together with reference TRBV7-3 and TRBJ2-5, the CDR3 gives the full variable domain: GAGVSQTPSNKVTEKGKYVELRCDPISGHTALYWYRQSLGQGPEFLIYFQGTGAADDSGLPNDRFFAVRPEGSVSTLKIQRTERGDSAVYLCASSRIRGGLETQYFGPGTRLLVL.

The chain is built from TRBV6-1 and TRBJ2-3, with 8 bases lining up with TRBD2. The CDR3 is 14 residues long. From germline, CDR1 is MNHNS and CDR2 SASEGT. The V and J ends lost 7 bases and 6 bases, in that order; junction bases with no gene match: 9. In nucleotides, the CDR3 is TGTGCCAGCACACGGGAGGGCCCCACTGATACGCAGTATTTT. It codes for CASTREGPTDTQYF.

The V and J genes are TRBV21-1 and TRBJ2-7; TRBD1 is taken as the D call from the table, unchecked against the DNA. TRBV21-1 is a pseudogene segment. This CDR3 region has 14 residues. The CDR3 loop reads CASSTRQGFYEQYF. CDR3 bases: TGTGCCAGCAGCACAAGACAGGGATTCTACGAGCAGTACTTC.

This clone was detected only a few times. The genes are TRBV12-3 or TRBV12-4 and TRBJ2-2, with D uncertain. The CDR3 consists of 12 residues. The V gene lost 6 bases and the J gene lost 1 base, with 3 bases spanning the gap. The CDR3 region is CASSWNTGELFF. CDR3 DNA: TGTGCCAGCAGCTGGAACACCGGGGAGCTGTTTTTT.